A selection of T cell receptor beta chains follows, all from one sample in a study of graft-versus-host responses after intestinal transplantation. No antigen has been identified for these receptors. Sequencing used immunoSEQ multiplex PCR; TCRdb keeps in-frame clones, though not all of them. The sample has 90,000 to 150,000 clones; about 95% are singletons. Sample: unstimulated CD8+ T cells sorted from spleen or lymph node cells, taken before intestinal transplant. Every receptor here comes from a human donor who received an intestinal transplant. The CDR3 runs from the conserved cysteine through the conserved F or W. Fields, in order: D gene, V gene, J gene, clone size, CDR3 length, CDR3 DNA, CDR3 protein. D genes are given only for firm matches. Expanded clones are given a class, and other clones once, few, many or no size at all.

d_gene: -
v_gene: TRBV4-1
j_gene: TRBJ1-2
abundance: -
len: 14
CDR3nt: TGCGCCAGCAGCCAAGAACAGATGATCTATGGCTACACCTTC
CDR3aa: CASSQEQMIYGYTF

d_gene: -
v_gene: TRBV29-1
j_gene: TRBJ2-1
abundance: -
len: 11
CDR3nt: TGCAGCGTTGGGGCCTACAATGAGCAGTTCTTC
CDR3aa: CSVGAYNEQFF

d_gene: -
v_gene: TRBV28
j_gene: TRBJ1-3
abundance: -
len: 14
CDR3nt: TGTGCCAGCAGTTTTTTCGGGGCTGGAAACACCATATATTTT
CDR3aa: CASSFFGAGNTIYF

d_gene: -
v_gene: TRBV4-3
j_gene: TRBJ2-7
abundance: once
len: 16
CDR3nt: TGCGCCAGCAGCCCCCCCGGGGACCGACCCTCCTACGAGCAGTACTTC
CDR3aa: CASSPPGDRPSYEQYF

d_gene: -
v_gene: TRBV18
j_gene: TRBJ2-1
abundance: once
len: 12
CDR3nt: TGTGCCAGCTCACCCCCGAACAATGAGCAGTTCTTC
CDR3aa: CASSPPNNEQFF

d_gene: TRBD2
v_gene: TRBV6-1
j_gene: TRBJ2-1
abundance: -
len: 16
CDR3nt: TGTGCCAGCAGTGAAAGGGGCGGGAGCTCCTACAATGAGCAGTTCTTC
CDR3aa: CASSERGGSSYNEQFF

d_gene: -
v_gene: TRBV27
j_gene: TRBJ2-3
abundance: -
len: 15
CDR3nt: TGTGCCAGCAGTCCCTGGACGGATAGCACAGATACGCAGTATTTT
CDR3aa: CASSPWTDSTDTQYF

d_gene: TRBD2
v_gene: TRBV5-1
j_gene: TRBJ2-7
abundance: -
len: 15
CDR3nt: TGCGCCAGCAGCGTCGGGCGGGAGGCCTCCTACGAGCAGTACTTC
CDR3aa: CASSVGREASYEQYF

d_gene: -
v_gene: TRBV7-9
j_gene: TRBJ2-3
abundance: -
len: 13
CDR3nt: TGTGCCAGCAGCCCCAATGGCTTTAACGCGCAGTATTTT
CDR3aa: CASSPNGFNAQYF

d_gene: TRBD1
v_gene: TRBV6-5
j_gene: TRBJ1-5
abundance: -
len: 15
CDR3nt: TGTGCCAGCAGCCAGTCGACAGGGACCGTAGAGCCCCAGCATTTT
CDR3aa: CASSQSTGTVEPQHF

d_gene: TRBD1
v_gene: TRBV9
j_gene: TRBJ2-7
abundance: -
len: 14
CDR3nt: TGTGCCAGCACCCCAGGACAGGGGGCCTACGAGCAGTACTTC
CDR3aa: CASTPGQGAYEQYF

d_gene: -
v_gene: TRBV7-9
j_gene: TRBJ2-7
abundance: -
len: 11
CDR3nt: TGTGCCAGCAGCTCCCGGTACGAGCAGTACTTC
CDR3aa: CASSSRYEQYF

d_gene: -
v_gene: TRBV7-8
j_gene: TRBJ2-1
abundance: -
len: 12
CDR3nt: TGTGCCAGCAGCTACAGCGTGAATGAGCAGTTCTTC
CDR3aa: CASSYSVNEQFF

d_gene: -
v_gene: TRBV14
j_gene: TRBJ1-4
abundance: -
len: 14
CDR3nt: TGTGCCAGCAGCCAAAGTAGTTTCGGTGAAAAACTGTTTTTT
CDR3aa: CASSQSSFGEKLFF

d_gene: TRBD1
v_gene: TRBV4-1
j_gene: TRBJ2-7
abundance: -
len: 15
CDR3nt: TGCGCCAGCAGCCAGAAAGGGACAGAGCCCTACGAGCAGTACTTC
CDR3aa: CASSQKGTEPYEQYF

d_gene: -
v_gene: TRBV5-1
j_gene: TRBJ2-1
abundance: -
len: 16
CDR3nt: TGCGCCAGCAGCAGAGCCCGGGACCCTTTCTACAATGAGCAGTTCTTC
CDR3aa: CASSRARDPFYNEQFF

d_gene: TRBD2
v_gene: TRBV5-1
j_gene: TRBJ2-5
abundance: -
len: 16
CDR3nt: TGCGCCAGCAGCTTAGGGACTAGCCTGTACCAAGAGACCCAGTACTTC
CDR3aa: CASSLGTSLYQETQYF

d_gene: -
v_gene: TRBV5-4
j_gene: TRBJ2-7
abundance: once
len: 14
CDR3nt: TGTGCCAGCAGCTTGGAAGGAGATACCGACGAGCAGTACTTC
CDR3aa: CASSLEGDTDEQYF

d_gene: -
v_gene: TRBV5-1
j_gene: TRBJ2-5
abundance: once
len: 15
CDR3nt: TGCGCCAGCAGCTTGATTTCCCGGGCTAAAGAGACCCAGTACTTC
CDR3aa: CASSLISRAKETQYF

d_gene: -
v_gene: TRBV28
j_gene: TRBJ2-7
abundance: -
len: 13
CDR3nt: TGTGCCAGCAGTTTAATCGGCACTTACGAGCAGTACTTC
CDR3aa: CASSLIGTYEQYF

d_gene: TRBD2
v_gene: TRBV10-3
j_gene: TRBJ2-7
abundance: once
len: 17
CDR3nt: TGTGCCATCAGTTCATATGGGGCGGGAGGGCCTACTTACGAGCAGTACTTC
CDR3aa: CAISSYGAGGPTYEQYF

d_gene: -
v_gene: TRBV11-1
j_gene: TRBJ2-4
abundance: -
len: 14
CDR3nt: TGTGCCAGCAGCTTCGGGTCCGCCAAAAACATTCAGTACTTC
CDR3aa: CASSFGSAKNIQYF

d_gene: -
v_gene: TRBV27
j_gene: TRBJ2-7
abundance: -
len: 13
CDR3nt: TGTGCCAGCAGTTTATTCCACCTCTACGAGCAGTACTTC
CDR3aa: CASSLFHLYEQYF

d_gene: TRBD1
v_gene: TRBV6-6
j_gene: TRBJ1-1
abundance: -
len: 13
CDR3nt: TGTGCCAGCAGTTACTTACTGGACAGGGAAGCTTTCTTT
CDR3aa: CASSYLLDREAFF

d_gene: -
v_gene: TRBV28
j_gene: TRBJ1-1
abundance: -
len: 12
CDR3nt: TGTGCCAGCAGTCCGGTGAACACTGAAGCTTTCTTT
CDR3aa: CASSPVNTEAFF

d_gene: TRBD2
v_gene: TRBV28
j_gene: TRBJ2-5
abundance: -
len: 15
CDR3nt: TGTGCCAGCAGTTTATCTAGCGGGAGATGGGAGACCCAGTACTTC
CDR3aa: CASSLSSGRWETQYF

d_gene: -
v_gene: TRBV7-9
j_gene: TRBJ2-7
abundance: -
len: 14
CDR3nt: TGTGCCAGCAGCTTGGGTAGTGAGGGGCTCGAGCAGTACTTC
CDR3aa: CASSLGSEGLEQYF

d_gene: -
v_gene: TRBV6-5
j_gene: TRBJ1-2
abundance: once
len: 11
CDR3nt: TGTGCCAGCAGTTACGGCTATGGCTACACCTTC
CDR3aa: CASSYGYGYTF

d_gene: TRBD2
v_gene: TRBV19
j_gene: TRBJ2-1
abundance: -
len: 16
CDR3nt: TGTGCCAGTAGTGTTTTAGCGGGAGGTGCCTACAATGAGCAGTTCTTC
CDR3aa: CASSVLAGGAYNEQFF

d_gene: -
v_gene: TRBV30
j_gene: TRBJ2-1
abundance: -
len: 14
CDR3nt: TGTGCCCGAGGTCTGGCGAGCTCCTACAATGAGCAGTTCTTC
CDR3aa: CARGLASSYNEQFF

d_gene: -
v_gene: TRBV29-1
j_gene: TRBJ1-2
abundance: -
len: 14
CDR3nt: TGCAGCGTTGAAGATCGGGCAGGGGCCTATGGCTACACCTTC
CDR3aa: CSVEDRAGAYGYTF

d_gene: TRBD2
v_gene: TRBV18
j_gene: TRBJ2-7
abundance: -
len: 17
CDR3nt: TGTGCCAGCTCATCCTCTCCGGGCGGGACTAAGCAATACGAGCAGTACTTC
CDR3aa: CASSSSPGGTKQYEQYF

d_gene: -
v_gene: TRBV19
j_gene: TRBJ2-7
abundance: -
len: 15
CDR3nt: TGTGCCAGTAGTATGTCGACATCCAGCTCCTACGAGCAGTACTTC
CDR3aa: CASSMSTSSSYEQYF

d_gene: TRBD2
v_gene: TRBV27
j_gene: TRBJ2-7
abundance: -
len: 15
CDR3nt: TGTGCCAGCAGTTTAAGAGAGCGGGAGATCCCCGAGCAGTACTTC
CDR3aa: CASSLREREIPEQYF

d_gene: -
v_gene: TRBV6-1
j_gene: TRBJ2-7
abundance: once
len: 14
CDR3nt: TGTGCCAGCAGTGAATATGGGGCTAGAGGACAGCAGTACTTC
CDR3aa: CASSEYGARGQQYF

d_gene: -
v_gene: TRBV7-8
j_gene: TRBJ2-1
abundance: -
len: 12
CDR3nt: TGTGCCAGCACCTTTTCAATACATGAGCAGTTCTTC
CDR3aa: CASTFSIHEQFF

d_gene: -
v_gene: TRBV5-4
j_gene: TRBJ2-1
abundance: -
len: 12
CDR3nt: TGTGCCAGCAGCCCTAGGACTAATGAGCAGTTCTTC
CDR3aa: CASSPRTNEQFF

d_gene: TRBD1
v_gene: TRBV7-6
j_gene: TRBJ2-7
abundance: -
len: 14
CDR3nt: TGTGCCAGCAGCTATTCGGGACAGGGATACGAGCAGTACTTC
CDR3aa: CASSYSGQGYEQYF

d_gene: TRBD1
v_gene: TRBV7-9
j_gene: TRBJ1-1
abundance: -
len: 15
CDR3nt: TGTGCCAGCAGCTCCGGGACAGGGAGCGACACTGAAGCTTTCTTT
CDR3aa: CASSSGTGSDTEAFF